In its sample, the clone carrying this T cell receptor beta chain was seen a few times. The target antigen is unknown. This sample stems from a study of cytomegalovirus exposure and HLA in healthy donors. Assay: immunoSEQ multiplex PCR; the TCRdb copy retains only in-frame clones and omits some. The profile shows 150,000 to 200,000 clones, roughly 83% of them singletons. The V gene's germline CDR1 is MGHDK and CDR2 SYGVNS. The CDR3 contains 14 residues. V dropped 5 bases and J dropped 4 bases, with 11 bases sitting between them. The donors were members of the validation cohort, which comprised around 110 subjects and was separate from the first cohort of 666 subjects. General study results and limits: TCR sequences were mostly rare, though some public TCRs occurred in many donors. In vitro assays verified that three CMV-associated chains recognized CMV antigens specifically. A list of roughly 180 TCR beta chains associated with cytomegalovirus was given.

Sequencing was carried out using PBMCs. This clonotype was obtained from a woman younger than 30 in good health and CMV-seronegative. The chain employs TRBV25-1 and TRBJ2-2; D possibly corresponds to TRBD2 (5 bases). The CDR3 bases are TGTGCCAGCAGTTCCCACGGAGGCACCGGGGAGCTGTTTTTT. This translates into CASSSHGGTGELFF.